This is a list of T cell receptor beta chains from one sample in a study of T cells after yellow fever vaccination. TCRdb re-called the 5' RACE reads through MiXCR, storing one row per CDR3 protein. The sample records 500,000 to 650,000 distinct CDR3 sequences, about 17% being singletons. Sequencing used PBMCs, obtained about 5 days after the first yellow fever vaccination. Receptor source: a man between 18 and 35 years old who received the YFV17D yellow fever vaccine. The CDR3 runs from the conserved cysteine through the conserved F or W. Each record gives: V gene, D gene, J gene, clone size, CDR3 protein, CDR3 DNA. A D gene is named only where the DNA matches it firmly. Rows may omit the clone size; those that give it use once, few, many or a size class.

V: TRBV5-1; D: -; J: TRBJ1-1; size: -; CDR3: CASSPRTDRKNTEAFF; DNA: TGCGCCAGCAGCCCCCGCACCGACAGGAAGAACACTGAAGCTTTCTTT
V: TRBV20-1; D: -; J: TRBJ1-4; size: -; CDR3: CSAPRASGVVEKLFF; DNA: TGCAGTGCTCCCCGGGCGTCCGGAGTAGTGGAAAAACTGTTTTTT
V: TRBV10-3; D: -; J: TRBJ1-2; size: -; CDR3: CAISESRGGEGYTF; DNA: TGTGCCATCAGTGAGTCTCGTGGTGGAGAAGGCTACACCTTC
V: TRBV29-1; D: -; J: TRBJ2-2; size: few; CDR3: CSVELDGELFF; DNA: TGCAGCGTTGAATTGGACGGGGAGCTGTTTTTT
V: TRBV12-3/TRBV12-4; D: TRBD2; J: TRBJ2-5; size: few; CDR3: CASSLDRPSGQETQYF; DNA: TGTGCCAGCAGTTTAGATCGACCTAGCGGACAAGAGACCCAGTACTTC
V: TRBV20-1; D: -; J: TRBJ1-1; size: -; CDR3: CSARGRAPNTEAFF; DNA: TGCAGTGCTAGAGGAAGGGCCCCGAACACTGAAGCTTTCTTT
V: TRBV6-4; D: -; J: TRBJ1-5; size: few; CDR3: CASSLRGPQRPQHF; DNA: TGTGCCAGCAGCCTACGAGGGCCCCAGCGACCCCAGCATTTT
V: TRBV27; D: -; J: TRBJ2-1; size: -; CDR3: CASSLGDSFHEQFF; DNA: TGTGCCAGCAGTTTGGGGGACTCTTTTCATGAGCAGTTCTTC
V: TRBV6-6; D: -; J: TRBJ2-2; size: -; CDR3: CASSASETGELFF; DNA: TGTGCCAGCAGTGCCTCAGAGACCGGGGAGCTGTTTTTT
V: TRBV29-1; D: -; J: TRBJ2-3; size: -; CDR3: CSGVGLTSTDTQYF; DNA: TGCAGCGGGGTTGGGCTCACCTCCACAGATACGCAGTATTTT
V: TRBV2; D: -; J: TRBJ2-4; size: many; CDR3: CASSEFPPSAKNIQYF; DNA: TGTGCCAGCAGTGAGTTCCCCCCGAGCGCCAAAAACATTCAGTACTTC
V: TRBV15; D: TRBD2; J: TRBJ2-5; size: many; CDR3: CATSRDLAGETQYF; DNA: TGTGCCACCAGCAGAGATCTAGCGGGGGAGACCCAGTACTTC
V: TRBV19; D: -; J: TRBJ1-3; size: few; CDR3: CASTGGIEPGNTIYF; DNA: TGTGCCAGTACCGGGGGGATAGAGCCTGGAAACACCATATATTTT
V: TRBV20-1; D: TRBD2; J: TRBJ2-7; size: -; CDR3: CSARSGGSYEQYF; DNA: TGCAGTGCTAGGTCGGGGGGGAGCTACGAGCAGTACTTC
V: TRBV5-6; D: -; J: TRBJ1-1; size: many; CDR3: CASSLGTANTEAFF; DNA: TGTGCCAGCAGCTTGGGGACAGCGAACACTGAAGCTTTCTTT
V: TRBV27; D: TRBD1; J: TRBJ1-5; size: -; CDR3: CASSRQGWNQPQHF; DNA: TGTGCCAGCAGCCGACAGGGCTGGAATCAGCCCCAGCATTTT
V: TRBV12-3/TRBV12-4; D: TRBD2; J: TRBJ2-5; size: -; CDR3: CASRRTSGGAGRETQYF; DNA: TGTGCCAGCAGGCGGACTAGCGGGGGGGCAGGGAGAGAGACCCAGTACTTC
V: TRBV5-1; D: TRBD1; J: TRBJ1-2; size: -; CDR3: CASCSGQDGYTF; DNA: TGCGCCAGCTGCTCCGGACAGGATGGCTACACCTTC
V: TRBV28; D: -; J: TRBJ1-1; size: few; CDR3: CASKRGGLNTEAFF; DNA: TGTGCCAGCAAGCGGGGGGGGCTGAACACTGAAGCTTTCTTT
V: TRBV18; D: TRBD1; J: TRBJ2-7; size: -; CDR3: CASSPQGARAYEQYF; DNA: TGTGCCAGCTCACCACAGGGGGCTAGGGCCTACGAGCAGTACTTC
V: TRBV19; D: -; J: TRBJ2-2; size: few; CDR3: CASSGYHTGELFF; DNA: TGTGCCAGTAGTGGATATCACACCGGGGAGCTGTTTTTT
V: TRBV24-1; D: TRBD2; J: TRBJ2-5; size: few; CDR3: CATSERAGGGETQYF; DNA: TGTGCCACCAGTGAAAGAGCGGGGGGGGGAGAGACCCAGTACTTC
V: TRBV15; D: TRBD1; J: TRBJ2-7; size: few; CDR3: CATSYSTGDEQYF; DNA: TGTGCCACCAGCTACAGTACAGGGGACGAGCAGTACTTC
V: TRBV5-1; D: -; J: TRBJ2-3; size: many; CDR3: CASSSRDSTDTQYF; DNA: TGCGCCAGCAGCAGCCGGGACAGCACAGATACGCAGTATTTT
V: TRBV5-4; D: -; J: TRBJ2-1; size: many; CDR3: CASSPYTAHFNEQFF; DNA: TGTGCCAGCAGTCCTTACACGGCCCACTTCAATGAGCAGTTCTTC
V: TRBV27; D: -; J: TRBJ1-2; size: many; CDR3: CASGLNSGSRGYTF; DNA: TGTGCCAGCGGGTTGAACTCAGGTTCCCGTGGCTACACCTTC
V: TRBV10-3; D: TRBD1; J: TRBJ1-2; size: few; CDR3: CASSTQGAWMNGYTF; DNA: TGTGCCTCTTCCACACAGGGGGCCTGGATGAATGGCTACACCTTC
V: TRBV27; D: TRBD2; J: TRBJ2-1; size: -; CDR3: CASSSSSGGDYNEQFF; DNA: TGTGCCAGCAGTTCCTCTAGCGGGGGAGATTACAATGAGCAGTTCTTC
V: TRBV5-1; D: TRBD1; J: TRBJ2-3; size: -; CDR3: CASSPSDRSRRYF; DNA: TGCGCCAGCAGCCCATCGGACAGGTCTCGTCGGTATTTT
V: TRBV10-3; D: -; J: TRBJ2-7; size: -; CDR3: CAISEGAGFEQYF; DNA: TGTGCCATCAGTGAAGGGGCAGGGTTCGAGCAGTACTTC
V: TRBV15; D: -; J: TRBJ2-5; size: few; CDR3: CATSRTTLGGPETQYF; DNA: TGTGCCACCAGCAGAACCACCCTCGGGGGGCCAGAGACCCAGTACTTC
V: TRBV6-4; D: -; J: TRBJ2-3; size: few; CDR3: CASSDGVGGTDTQYF; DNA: TGTGCCAGCAGTGACGGGGTCGGCGGCACAGATACGCAGTATTTT
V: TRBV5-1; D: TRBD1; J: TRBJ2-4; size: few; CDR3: CASGTGRAGIQYF; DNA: TGCGCCAGCGGGACAGGCCGCGCAGGCATTCAGTACTTC
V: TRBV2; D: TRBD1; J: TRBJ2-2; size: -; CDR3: CASSRTGGRELFF; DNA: TGTGCCAGCAGCCGGACAGGGGGACGGGAGCTGTTTTTT
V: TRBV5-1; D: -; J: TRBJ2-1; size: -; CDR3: CASGDRSSYNEQFF; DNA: TGCGCCAGCGGCGACAGAAGCTCCTACAATGAGCAGTTCTTC
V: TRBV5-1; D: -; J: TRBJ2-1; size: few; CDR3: CASSLGTANNEQFF; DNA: TGCGCCAGCAGCTTAGGGACGGCGAACAATGAGCAGTTCTTC
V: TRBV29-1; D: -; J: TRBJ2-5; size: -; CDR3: CSCDNLQETQYF; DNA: TGCAGCTGTGACAACCTCCAAGAGACCCAGTACTTC
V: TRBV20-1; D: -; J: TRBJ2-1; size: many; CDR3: CSAPAGGSSYNEQFF; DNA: TGCAGTGCTCCGGCCGGGGGAAGCTCCTACAATGAGCAGTTCTTC
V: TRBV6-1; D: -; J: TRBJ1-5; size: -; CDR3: CASSAGISNQPQHF; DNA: TGTGCCAGCAGCGCAGGGATCTCGAATCAGCCCCAGCATTTT
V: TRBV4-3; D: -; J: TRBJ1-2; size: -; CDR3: CASSPHRAENYGYTF; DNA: TGCGCCAGCAGCCCTCACAGGGCGGAGAACTATGGCTACACCTTC
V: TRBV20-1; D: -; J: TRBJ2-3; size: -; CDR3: CSAPDWSTDTQYF; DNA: TGCAGTGCTCCAGACTGGAGCACAGATACGCAGTATTTT
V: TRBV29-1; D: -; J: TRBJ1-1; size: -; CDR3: CSALRETNTEAFF; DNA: TGCAGCGCTCTGAGGGAGACGAACACTGAAGCTTTCTTT
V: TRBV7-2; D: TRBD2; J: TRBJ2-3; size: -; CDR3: CASSRGVGLESDTQYF; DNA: TGTGCCAGCTCCCGGGGGGTGGGACTAGAATCAGATACGCAGTATTTT
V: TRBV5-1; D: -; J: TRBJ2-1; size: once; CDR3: CASSWTTGDSYNEQFF; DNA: TGCGCCAGCAGCTGGACTACAGGGGATTCCTACAATGAGCAGTTCTTC
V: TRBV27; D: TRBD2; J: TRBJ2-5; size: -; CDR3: CASSLSGEDETQYF; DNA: TGTGCCAGCAGTTTAAGCGGGGAGGATGAGACCCAGTACTTC
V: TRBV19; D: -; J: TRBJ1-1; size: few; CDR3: CASAIWGYTEAFF; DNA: TGTGCCAGCGCCATTTGGGGGTACACTGAAGCTTTCTTT
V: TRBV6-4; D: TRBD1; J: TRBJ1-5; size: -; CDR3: CASTAPGQRNNQPQHF; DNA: TGTGCCAGCACTGCGCCGGGACAGCGAAACAATCAGCCCCAGCATTTT
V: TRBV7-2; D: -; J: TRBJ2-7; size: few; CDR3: CASSLVAGLYEQYF; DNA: TGTGCCAGCAGCTTAGTGGCAGGGCTATACGAGCAGTACTTC
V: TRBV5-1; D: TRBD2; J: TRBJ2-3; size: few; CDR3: CASSLLAGGLTDTQYF; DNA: TGCGCCAGCAGCCTACTAGCGGGGGGCCTCACAGATACGCAGTATTTT
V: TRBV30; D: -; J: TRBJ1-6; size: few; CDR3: CAWSANGGLDSPLHF; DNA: TGTGCCTGGAGCGCTAATGGGGGGTTAGATTCACCCCTCCACTTT
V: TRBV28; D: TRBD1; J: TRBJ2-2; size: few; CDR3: CASSFGTGDSTGELFF; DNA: TGTGCCAGCAGTTTCGGGACAGGGGACTCCACCGGGGAGCTGTTTTTT
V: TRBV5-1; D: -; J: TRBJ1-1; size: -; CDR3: CASSSMTGARGTEAFF; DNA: TGCGCCAGCAGCTCCATGACGGGGGCCCGTGGTACTGAAGCTTTCTTT
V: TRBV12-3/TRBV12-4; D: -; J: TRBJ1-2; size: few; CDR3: CASSHRWPGTDYGYTF; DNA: TGTGCCAGCAGTCACCGCTGGCCGGGAACCGACTATGGCTACACCTTC